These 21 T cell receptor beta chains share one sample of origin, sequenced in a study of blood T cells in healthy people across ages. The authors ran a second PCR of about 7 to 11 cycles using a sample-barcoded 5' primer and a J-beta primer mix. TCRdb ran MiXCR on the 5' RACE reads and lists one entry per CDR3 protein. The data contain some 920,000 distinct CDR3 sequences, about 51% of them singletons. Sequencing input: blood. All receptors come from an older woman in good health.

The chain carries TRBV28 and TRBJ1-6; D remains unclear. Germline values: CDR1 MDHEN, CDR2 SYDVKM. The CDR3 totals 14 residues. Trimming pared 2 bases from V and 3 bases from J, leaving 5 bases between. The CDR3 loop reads CASSLVGYNSPLHF. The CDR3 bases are TGTGCCAGCAGTTTAGTAGGCTATAATTCACCCCTCCACTTT.

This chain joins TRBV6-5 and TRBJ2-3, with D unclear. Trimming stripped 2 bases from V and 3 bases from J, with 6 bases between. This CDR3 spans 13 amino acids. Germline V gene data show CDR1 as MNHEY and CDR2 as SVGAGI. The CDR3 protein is CASSYVGTDTQYF. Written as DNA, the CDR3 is TGTGCCAGCAGTTACGTGGGTACAGATACGCAGTATTTT.

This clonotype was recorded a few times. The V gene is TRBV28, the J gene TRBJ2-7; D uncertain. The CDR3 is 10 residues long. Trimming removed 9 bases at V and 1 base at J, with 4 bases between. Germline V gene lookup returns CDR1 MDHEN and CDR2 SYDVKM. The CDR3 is CARVSYEQYF. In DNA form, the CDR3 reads TGTGCCAGGGTATCCTACGAGCAGTACTTC.

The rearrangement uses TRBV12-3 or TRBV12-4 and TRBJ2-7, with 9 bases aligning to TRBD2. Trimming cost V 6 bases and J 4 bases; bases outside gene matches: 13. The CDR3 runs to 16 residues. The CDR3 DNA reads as TGTGCCAGCAGCCGGAGGACGACGGGACTAGCTTACGAGCAGTACTTC. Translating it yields CASSRRTTGLAYEQYF.

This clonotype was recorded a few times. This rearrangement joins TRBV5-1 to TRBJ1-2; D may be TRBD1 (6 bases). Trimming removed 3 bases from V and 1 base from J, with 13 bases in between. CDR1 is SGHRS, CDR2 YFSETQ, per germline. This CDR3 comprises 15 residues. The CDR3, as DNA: TGCGCCAGCAGCTCGGAACGGGGGCTTAACTATGGCTACACCTTC. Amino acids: CASSSERGLNYGYTF.

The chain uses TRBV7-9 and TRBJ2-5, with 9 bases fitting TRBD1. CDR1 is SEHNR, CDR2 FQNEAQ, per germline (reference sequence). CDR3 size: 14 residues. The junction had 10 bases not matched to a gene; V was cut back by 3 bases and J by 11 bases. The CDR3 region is CASSFTTGGDEQYF. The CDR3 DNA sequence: TGTGCCAGCAGCTTTACCACAGGGGGCGATGAGCAGTACTTC.

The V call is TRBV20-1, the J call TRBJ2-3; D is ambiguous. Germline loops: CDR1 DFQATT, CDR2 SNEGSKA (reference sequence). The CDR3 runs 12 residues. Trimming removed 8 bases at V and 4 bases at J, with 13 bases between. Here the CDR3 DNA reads TGCAGTTGGGCGGTGGAATCAGATACGCAGTATTTT. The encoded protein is CSWAVESDTQYF.

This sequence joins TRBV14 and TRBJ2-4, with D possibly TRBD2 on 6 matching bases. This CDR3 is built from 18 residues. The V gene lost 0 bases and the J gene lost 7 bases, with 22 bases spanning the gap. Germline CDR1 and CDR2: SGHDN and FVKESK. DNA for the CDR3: TGTGCCAGCAGCCAAGAGTATGGAGTAGCAGGGAGGACGAACATTCAGTACTTC. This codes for CASSQEYGVAGRTNIQYF. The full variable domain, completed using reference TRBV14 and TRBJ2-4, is EAGVTQFPSHSVIEKGQTVTLRCDPISGHDNLYWYRRVMGKEIKFLLHFVKESKQDESGMPNNRFLAERTGGTYSTLKVQPAELEDSGVYFCASSQEYGVAGRTNIQYFGAGTRLSVL.

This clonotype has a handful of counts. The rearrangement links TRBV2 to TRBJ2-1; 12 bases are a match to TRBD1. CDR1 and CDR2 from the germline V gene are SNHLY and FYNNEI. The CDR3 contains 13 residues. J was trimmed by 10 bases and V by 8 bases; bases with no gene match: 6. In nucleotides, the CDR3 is TGTGCCAGCCGGGACAGGGGGCGGAAGGAGCAGTTCTTC. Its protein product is CASRDRGRKEQFF. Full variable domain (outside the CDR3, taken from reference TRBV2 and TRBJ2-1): EPEVTQTPSHQVTQMGQEVILRCVPISNHLYFYWYRQILGQKVEFLVSFYNNEISEKSEIFDDQFSVERPDGSNFTLKIRSTKLEDSAMYFCASRDRGRKEQFFGPGTRLTVL.

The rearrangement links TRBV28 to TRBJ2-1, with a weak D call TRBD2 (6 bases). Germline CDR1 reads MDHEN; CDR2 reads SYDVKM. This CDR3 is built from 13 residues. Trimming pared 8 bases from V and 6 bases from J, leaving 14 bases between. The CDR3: CASWAGTSNEQFF. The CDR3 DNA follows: TGTGCCAGCTGGGCGGGAACTAGCAATGAGCAGTTCTTC.

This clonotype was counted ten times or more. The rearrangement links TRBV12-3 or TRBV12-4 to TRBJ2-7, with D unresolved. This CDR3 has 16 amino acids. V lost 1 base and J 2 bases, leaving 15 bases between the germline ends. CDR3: CASSLGPHLGTYEQYF. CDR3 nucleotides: TGTGCCAGCAGTTTAGGGCCCCATCTAGGCACCTACGAGCAGTACTTC.

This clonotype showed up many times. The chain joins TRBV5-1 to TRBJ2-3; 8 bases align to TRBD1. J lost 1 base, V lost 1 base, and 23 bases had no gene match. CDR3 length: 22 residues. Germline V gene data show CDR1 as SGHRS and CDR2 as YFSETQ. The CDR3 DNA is TGCGCCAGCAGCTTGCACCACTCGCAAGAGGACAGGGAGGTGGAACGCACAGATACGCAGTATTTT. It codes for CASSLHHSQEDREVERTDTQYF. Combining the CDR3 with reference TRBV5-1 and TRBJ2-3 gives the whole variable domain KAGVTQTPRYLIKTRGQQVTLSCSPISGHRSVSWYQQTPGQGLQFLFEYFSETQRNKGNFPGRFSGRQFSNSRSEMNVSTLELGDSALYLCASSLHHSQEDREVERTDTQYFGPGTRLTVL.

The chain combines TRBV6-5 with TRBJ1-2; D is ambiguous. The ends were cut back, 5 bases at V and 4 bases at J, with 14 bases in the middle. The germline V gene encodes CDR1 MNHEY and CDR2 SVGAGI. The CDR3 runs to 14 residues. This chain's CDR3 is CASSAKRESYGYTF. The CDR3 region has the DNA TGTGCCAGCAGTGCGAAGAGGGAGAGCTATGGCTACACCTTC.

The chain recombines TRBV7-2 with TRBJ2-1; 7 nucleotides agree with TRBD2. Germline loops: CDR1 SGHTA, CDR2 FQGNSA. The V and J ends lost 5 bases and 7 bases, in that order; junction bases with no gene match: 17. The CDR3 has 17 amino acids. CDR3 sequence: CASSLGGPRSGGNEQFF. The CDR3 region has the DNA TGTGCCAGCAGCCTGGGAGGGCCGCGTTCCGGCGGGAATGAGCAGTTCTTC.

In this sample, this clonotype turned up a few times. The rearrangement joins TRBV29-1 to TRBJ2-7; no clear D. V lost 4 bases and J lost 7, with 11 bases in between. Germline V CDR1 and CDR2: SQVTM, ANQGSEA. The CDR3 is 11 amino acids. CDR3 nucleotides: TGCAGCGTTGCCTCAGCTGGGGAGCAGTACTTC. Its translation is CSVASAGEQYF.

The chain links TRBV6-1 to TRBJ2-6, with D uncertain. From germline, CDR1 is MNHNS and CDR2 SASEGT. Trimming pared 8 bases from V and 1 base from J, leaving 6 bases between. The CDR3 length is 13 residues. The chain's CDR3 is CASLTSGANVLTF. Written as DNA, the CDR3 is TGTGCCAGCTTAACGTCTGGGGCCAACGTCCTGACTTTC.

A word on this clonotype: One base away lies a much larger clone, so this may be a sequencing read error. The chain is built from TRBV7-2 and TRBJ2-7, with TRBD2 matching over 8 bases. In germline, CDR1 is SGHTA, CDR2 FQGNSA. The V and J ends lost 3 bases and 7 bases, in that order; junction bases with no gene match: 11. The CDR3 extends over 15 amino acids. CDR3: CASSFTSGQGNEQYF. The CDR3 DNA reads TGTGCCAGCAGCTTTACTAGCGGCCAGGGGAATGAGCAGTACTTC. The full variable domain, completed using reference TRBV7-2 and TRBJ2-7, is GAGVSQSPSNKVTEKGKDVELRCDPISGHTALYWYRQSLGQGLEFLIYFQGNSAPDKSGLPSDRFSAERTGGSVSTLTIQRTQQEDSAVYLCASSFTSGQGNEQYFGPGTRLTVT.

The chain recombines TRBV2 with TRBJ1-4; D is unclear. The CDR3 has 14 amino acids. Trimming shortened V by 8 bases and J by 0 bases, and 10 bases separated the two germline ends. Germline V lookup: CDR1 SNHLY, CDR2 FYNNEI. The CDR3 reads CASGKLATNEKLFF. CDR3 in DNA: TGTGCCAGCGGGAAACTTGCAACTAATGAAAAACTGTTTTTT.

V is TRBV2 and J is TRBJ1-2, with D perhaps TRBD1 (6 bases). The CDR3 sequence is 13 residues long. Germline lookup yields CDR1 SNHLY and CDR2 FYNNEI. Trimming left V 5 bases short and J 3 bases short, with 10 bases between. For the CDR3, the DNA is TGTGCCAGCAGTCGGCGACAGGACTATGGCTACACCTTC. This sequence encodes CASSRRQDYGYTF.

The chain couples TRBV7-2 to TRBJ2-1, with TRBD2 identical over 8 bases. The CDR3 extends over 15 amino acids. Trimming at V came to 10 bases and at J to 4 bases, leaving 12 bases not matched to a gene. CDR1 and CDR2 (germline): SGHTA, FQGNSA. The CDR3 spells CATNPRAGGYNEQFF. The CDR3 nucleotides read TGTGCCACCAACCCCCGGGCGGGAGGTTACAATGAGCAGTTCTTC.

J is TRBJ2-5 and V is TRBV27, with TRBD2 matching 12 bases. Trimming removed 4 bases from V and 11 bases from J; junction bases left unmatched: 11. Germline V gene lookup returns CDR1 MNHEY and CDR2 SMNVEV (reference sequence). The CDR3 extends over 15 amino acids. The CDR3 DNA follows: TGTGCCAGCAGTTCTCAGGCTAGCGGGAGGGGCGCTCAGTACTTC. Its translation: CASSSQASGRGAQYF.